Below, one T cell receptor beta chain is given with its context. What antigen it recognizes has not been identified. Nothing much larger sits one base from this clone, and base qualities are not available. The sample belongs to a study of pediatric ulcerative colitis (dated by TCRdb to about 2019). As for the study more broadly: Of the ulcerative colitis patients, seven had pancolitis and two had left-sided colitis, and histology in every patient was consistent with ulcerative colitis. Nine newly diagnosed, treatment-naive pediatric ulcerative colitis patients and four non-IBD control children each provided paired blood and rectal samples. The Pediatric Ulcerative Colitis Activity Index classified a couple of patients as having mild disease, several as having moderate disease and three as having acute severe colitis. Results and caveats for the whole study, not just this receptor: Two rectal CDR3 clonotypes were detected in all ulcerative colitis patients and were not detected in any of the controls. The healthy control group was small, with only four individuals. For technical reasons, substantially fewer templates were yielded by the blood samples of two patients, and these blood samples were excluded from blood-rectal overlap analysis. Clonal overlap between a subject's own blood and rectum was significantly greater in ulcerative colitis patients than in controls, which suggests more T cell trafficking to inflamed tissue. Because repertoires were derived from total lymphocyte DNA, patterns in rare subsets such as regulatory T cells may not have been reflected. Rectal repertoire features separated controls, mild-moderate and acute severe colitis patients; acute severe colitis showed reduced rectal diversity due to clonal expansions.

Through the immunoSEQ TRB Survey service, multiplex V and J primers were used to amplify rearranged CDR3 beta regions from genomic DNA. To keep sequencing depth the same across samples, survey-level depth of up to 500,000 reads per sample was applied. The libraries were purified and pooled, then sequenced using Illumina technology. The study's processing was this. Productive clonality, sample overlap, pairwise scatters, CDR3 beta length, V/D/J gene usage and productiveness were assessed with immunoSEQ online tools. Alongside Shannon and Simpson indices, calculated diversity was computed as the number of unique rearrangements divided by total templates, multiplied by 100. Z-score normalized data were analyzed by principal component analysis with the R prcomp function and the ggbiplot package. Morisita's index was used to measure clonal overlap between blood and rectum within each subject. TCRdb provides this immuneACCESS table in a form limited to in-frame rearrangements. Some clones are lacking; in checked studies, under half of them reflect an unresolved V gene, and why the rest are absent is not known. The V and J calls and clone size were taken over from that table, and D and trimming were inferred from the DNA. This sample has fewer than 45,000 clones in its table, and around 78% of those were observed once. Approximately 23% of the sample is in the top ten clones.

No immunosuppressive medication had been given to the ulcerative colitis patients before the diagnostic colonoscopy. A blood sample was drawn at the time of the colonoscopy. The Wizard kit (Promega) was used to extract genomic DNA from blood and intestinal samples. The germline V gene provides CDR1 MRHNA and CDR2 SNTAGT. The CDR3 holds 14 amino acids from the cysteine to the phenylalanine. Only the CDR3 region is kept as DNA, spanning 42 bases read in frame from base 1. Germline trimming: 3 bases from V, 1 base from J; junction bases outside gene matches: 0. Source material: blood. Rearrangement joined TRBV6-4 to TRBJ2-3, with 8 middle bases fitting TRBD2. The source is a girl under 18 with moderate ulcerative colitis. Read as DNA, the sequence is TGTGCCAGCAGTGAAGCGGGGGGCACAGATACGCAGTATTTT. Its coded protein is CASSEAGGTDTQYF.